One and the same sample provided the 12 T cell receptor beta chains below, sequenced in a study of cytomegalovirus exposure and HLA in healthy donors. The primer mix had 60 Vbeta and 13 Jbeta primers. Sequencing used immunoSEQ multiplex PCR; TCRdb keeps in-frame clones, though not all of them. The sample has about 190,000 clones, over 60% seen once; the top ten hold 0.9% to 1.2%. The sample was PBMCs. The source of these receptors is a woman aged 40 to 50 in good health and CMV-seronegative.

In this sample, this clone turned up a few times. The gene calls are TRBV10-1 and TRBJ2-1, with 7 bases aligning to TRBD2. V lost 0 bases and J lost 5; bases outside the gene matches: 10. There are 17 residues in the CDR3. Looked up from germline, CDR1 is WNHNN and CDR2 is SYGVQD (reference sequence). The CDR3 coding sequence is TGCGCCAGCAGTGAGTCGGCGGGAGACCCCGCTGACAATGAGCAGTTCTTC. Protein sequence: CASSESAGDPADNEQFF.

The chain recombines TRBV7-3 with TRBJ1-3; no reliable D call. This CDR3 spans 16 amino acids. The germline gives CDR1 SGHTA, CDR2 FQGTGA. Trimming left V 5 bases short and J 0 bases short, with 14 bases between. This CDR3 reads CASSLSGPSSGNTIYF. The DNA of the CDR3 is TGTGCCAGCAGCCTCAGCGGACCGTCCTCTGGAAACACCATATATTTT. Variable domain in full (rest from reference TRBV7-3 and TRBJ1-3): GAGVSQTPSNKVTEKGKYVELRCDPISGHTALYWYRQSLGQGPEFLIYFQGTGAADDSGLPNDRFFAVRPEGSVSTLKIQRTERGDSAVYLCASSLSGPSSGNTIYFGEGSWLTVV.

This clone was counted a few times. This chain joins TRBV5-6 and TRBJ2-7; a possible D gene is TRBD1 (6 bases). V lost 5 bases and J lost 11, with 23 bases in between. Germline CDR1 reads SGHDT; CDR2 reads YYEEEE. The CDR3 consists of 14 residues. Written as DNA, the CDR3 is TGTGCCAGCAGTTACTCCTCAACAGGGCTTACAGAGTACTTC. Residues: CASSYSSTGLTEYF.

In its sample, this clone was seen a few times. CDR3 sequence reads: CASSQSRGQEGYNQPQHF. DNA of the CDR3: TGCGCCAGCAGCCAAAGTCGGGGACAGGAGGGTTACAATCAGCCCCAGCATTTT. This sequence joins TRBV4-1 and TRBJ1-5; TRBD1 agrees at 8 bases. Germline V lookup: CDR1 MGHRA, CDR2 YSYEKL. The CDR3 totals 18 residues. With 2 bases clipped from V and 3 bases from J, the junction kept 12 bases outside the gene matches.

The chain uses TRBV9 and TRBJ1-1, with D perhaps matching TRBD1 (5 bases). CDR1 is SGDLS and CDR2 is YYNGEE in the germline V gene. V lost 0 bases to trimming and J lost 4 bases, with 13 bases between them. The CDR3 extends over 15 amino acids. CDR3 sequence reads: CASSVATGVATEAFF. Written as DNA, the CDR3 is TGTGCCAGCAGCGTAGCTACGGGGGTGGCCACTGAAGCTTTCTTT.

This clone has only a few counts. The chain joins TRBV5-4 to TRBJ1-1, with 7 bases aligning to TRBD1. Trimming took 4 bases from V and 0 from J; bases not matched to a gene: 3. Per the germline V gene, CDR1 is SGHNT and CDR2 is YYREEE (reference sequence). The CDR3 has 14 residues. CDR3 DNA sequence: TGTGCCAGCAGCGCGGACAGGATGAACACTGAAGCTTTCTTT. Encoded protein: CASSADRMNTEAFF.

This clone has more than one count but fewer than ten. The genes are TRBV7-3 and TRBJ2-7, with TRBD2 matching over 14 bases. Germline values: CDR1 SGHTA, CDR2 FQGTGA. The CDR3 loop spans 16 amino acids. Losses at the gene ends were 5 bases for V and 3 bases for J; bases not matched to a gene: 6. CDR3 DNA: TGTGCCAGCAGCCGTGGACTAGCGGGAGGCCGCTACGAGCAGTACGTC. Its protein product is CASSRGLAGGRYEQYV.

CDR3 sequence reads: CATSRDKGQVAGIEETQYF. The CDR3 DNA reads as TGTGCCACCAGCAGAGATAAAGGTCAAGTAGCGGGAATAGAAGAGACCCAGTACTTC. The J gene is TRBJ2-5, the V gene TRBV15, with 8 bases identical to TRBD2. The CDR3 sequence is 19 residues long. Germline values: CDR1 LNHNV, CDR2 YYDKDF (reference sequence). V lost 0 bases and J lost 3; bases outside the gene matches: 15.

The chain employs TRBV4-3 and TRBJ1-3; the D gene is possibly TRBD1 (5 bases). CDR1 and CDR2 (germline): LGHNA, YSLEER. The CDR3 has 15 amino acids. V lost 1 base and J lost 2, with 9 bases in between. The CDR3 region is CASSQGGGAGNTIYF. The CDR3 coding sequence is TGCGCCAGCAGCCAAGGAGGAGGGGCTGGAAACACCATATATTTT.

The J gene is TRBJ1-1, the V gene TRBV5-4, with D possibly being TRBD1 (6 bases). Per the germline V gene, CDR1 is SGHNT and CDR2 is YYREEE (reference sequence). Trimming cost V 1 base and J 5 bases, with 12 bases left between them. The CDR3 is 14 residues long. Here the CDR3 reads CASSLRGAHTEAFF. In DNA form, the CDR3 reads TGTGCCAGCAGCTTGCGGGGGGCGCATACTGAAGCTTTCTTT.

The rearrangement joins TRBV4-3 to TRBJ2-3, with 10 bases matching TRBD1. CDR3 length: 17 residues. With 3 bases clipped from V and 3 bases from J, the junction kept 9 bases outside the gene matches. Germline V gives CDR1 LGHNA, CDR2 YSLEER. The CDR3 DNA follows: TGCGCCAGCAGCCACCGGGTCGGGACAGGGGCGACAGATACGCAGTATTTT. Translation gives CASSHRVGTGATDTQYF.

V and J are TRBV5-1 and TRBJ2-3, with 8 positions matching TRBD2. With 0 bases clipped from V and 2 bases from J, the junction kept 5 bases outside the gene matches. Germline CDR1 SGHRS, CDR2 YFSETQ. The CDR3 extends over 16 amino acids. The CDR3 DNA reads TGCGCCAGCAGCTTGGGTGGCGGGAGGAACACAGATACGCAGTATTTT. Translation: CASSLGGGRNTDTQYF.